Below, 21 T cell receptor beta chains from the same sample are listed, as sequenced in a study of blood T cell repertoires in COVID-19. The repertoire was sequenced with immunoSEQ multiplex PCR; TCRdb's copy has only in-frame clones and lacks some. This table has about 200,000 clones, over 65% appearing once. The sequenced sample consisted of peripheral blood. These TCRs come from a person aged 70 to 85 with COVID-19, enrolled during active disease.

This rearrangement joins TRBV6-5 to TRBJ1-3; unclear D gene. The CDR3 is made up of 15 amino acids. Trimming removed 6 bases from V and 4 bases from J, with 16 bases in between. Per the germline V gene, CDR1 is MNHEY and CDR2 is SVGAGI. The CDR3 DNA reads TGTGCCAGCAGGGGCAGGTCTTATCTCGGAAACACCATATATTTT. Translation: CASRGRSYLGNTIYF.

V is TRBV5-1 and J is TRBJ2-7; D perhaps matches TRBD1 (5 bases). This CDR3 is 14 amino acids long. V lost 3 bases and J 1 base, leaving 11 bases between the germline ends. The germline V gene has CDR1 SGHRS and CDR2 YFSETQ. Here the CDR3 DNA reads TGCGCCAGCAGCTCAATGGACACATCCTACGAGCAGTACTTC. Amino acid sequence: CASSSMDTSYEQYF.

The chain links TRBV9 to TRBJ1-2; no clear D. The CDR3 consists of 15 residues. V lost 0 bases to trimming and J lost 3 bases, with 12 bases between them. Germline loops: CDR1 SGDLS, CDR2 YYNGEE. As DNA, the CDR3 is TGTGCCAGCAGCGTAGGGCCGACTGTAGACTATGGCTACACCTTC. This sequence encodes CASSVGPTVDYGYTF.

The chain joins TRBV3-1 (or the pseudogene TRBV3-2) to TRBJ1-2; D call uncertain. The CDR3 covers 14 residues. V shed 0 bases and J shed 1 base, with 6 bases lying between them. CDR1 LGHDT and CDR2 YNNKEL come from the germline V gene (reference sequence). CDR3 region: CASSQDPFNYGYTF. The CDR3 DNA reads as TGTGCCAGCAGCCAAGATCCCTTTAACTATGGCTACACCTTC.

This chain uses TRBV12-3 or TRBV12-4 with TRBJ2-7; D remains ambiguous. V was cut by 5 bases and J by 2 bases, with 7 bases left in between. The CDR3 runs 12 residues. CDR3 region: CASSRGTYEQYF. The CDR3 coding sequence is TGTGCCAGCAGTCGCGGTACCTACGAGCAGTACTTC.

The rearrangement links TRBV19 to TRBJ2-5, with 14 bases identical to TRBD2. Germline V lookup: CDR1 LNHDA, CDR2 SQIVND (reference sequence). V shed 4 bases and J 1 base; nucleotides not matched to a gene: 5. This CDR3 has 17 residues. CDR3 amino acids: CASSTRTSGRLQETQYF. The CDR3 region has the DNA TGTGCCAGTAGTACCCGGACTAGCGGGAGGCTCCAAGAGACCCAGTACTTC.

This sequence joins TRBV5-1 and TRBJ2-7; 10 positions match TRBD2. The CDR3 covers 17 residues. The V and J ends lost 0 bases and 2 bases, in that order; junction bases with no gene match: 8. Per germline, CDR1 SGHRS and CDR2 YFSETQ. The CDR3 bases are TGCGCCAGCAGCTTGGTCACATCCGGGACTAGCGCCTACGAGCAGTACTTC. Protein: CASSLVTSGTSAYEQYF. The whole variable domain, remainder taken from reference TRBV5-1 and TRBJ2-7, is KAGVTQTPRYLIKTRGQQVTLSCSPISGHRSVSWYQQTPGQGLQFLFEYFSETQRNKGNFPGRFSGRQFSNSRSEMNVSTLELGDSALYLCASSLVTSGTSAYEQYFGPGTRLTVT.

This chain links TRBV5-1 with TRBJ2-5, with 7 nucleotides matching TRBD1. With V trimmed by 8 bases and J by 1 base, 11 bases remained unmatched. The CDR3 is 15 amino acids. Germline V CDR1 and CDR2: SGHRS, YFSETQ. The CDR3 DNA reads TGCGCCAGTAAAGACCCCCGGGACAGCCAAGAGACCCAGTACTTC. It yields the protein CASKDPRDSQETQYF.

The V call is TRBV28, the J call TRBJ1-1, with 7 bases fitting TRBD1. Germline V lookup: CDR1 MDHEN, CDR2 SYDVKM. Losses at the gene ends were 5 bases for V and 4 bases for J; bases not matched to a gene: 4. The CDR3 contains 13 residues. The CDR3 DNA reads as TGTGCCAGCAGTATATCAGGGGGCACTGAAGCTTTCTTT. This codes for CASSISGGTEAFF.

The chain combines TRBV9 with TRBJ2-1; D not certain. From germline, CDR1 is SGDLS and CDR2 YYNGEE. The V end was cut by 3 bases, the J end by 8 bases, with 15 bases between. The CDR3 is 14 amino acids. CDR3 residues: CASSEETGFYEQFF. CDR3 bases: TGTGCCAGCAGCGAAGAAACGGGTTTTTATGAGCAGTTCTTC.

This chain uses TRBV28 with TRBJ2-1; TRBD2 matches 9 bases. V lost 6 bases, J lost 10 bases, and 10 bases stayed unmatched. This CDR3 region has 14 residues. From germline, CDR1 is MDHEN and CDR2 SYDVKM. CDR3 nucleotides: TGTGCCAGCAGACCTAGCGGGAATCGGGGGGAGCAGTTCTTC. Amino acid sequence: CASRPSGNRGEQFF.

This clone turned up a few times. The rearrangement uses TRBV9 and TRBJ1-2; 8 nucleotides match TRBD1. The V segment lost 4 bases and the J segment 4 bases; nucleotides outside the gene matches: 9. The CDR3 sequence is 15 residues long. Germline lookup yields CDR1 SGDLS and CDR2 YYNGEE. Here the CDR3 reads CASSPTPTGAYGYTF. CDR3 DNA: TGTGCCAGCAGCCCCACCCCGACAGGGGCCTATGGCTACACCTTC.

The chain combines TRBV19 with TRBJ1-1; 9 nucleotides match TRBD1. Germline V gene sequence: CDR1 LNHDA, CDR2 SQIVND (reference sequence). The CDR3 covers 14 residues. V trimming: 4 bases; J trimming: 5 bases; junction bases outside the gene matches: 5. CDR3 residues: CASSTQGARTEAFF. CDR3 nucleotide sequence: TGTGCCAGTAGTACACAGGGGGCGAGGACTGAAGCTTTCTTT. Supplemented by reference TRBV19 and TRBJ1-1, the full variable domain reads DGGITQSPKYLFRKEGQNVTLSCEQNLNHDAMYWYRQDPGQGLRLIYYSQIVNDFQKGDIAEGYSVSREKKESFPLTVTSAQKNPTAFYLCASSTQGARTEAFFGQGTRLTVV.

The V and J genes are TRBV5-1 and TRBJ2-5, with D perhaps matching TRBD2 (5 bases). The CDR3 extends over 15 amino acids. Trimming shortened V by 5 bases and J by 1 base, and 15 bases separated the two germline ends. In germline, CDR1 is SGHRS, CDR2 YFSETQ. The CDR3 region has the DNA TGCGCCAGCAGGGGAGCTAGAGGGCCCCAAGAGACCCAGTACTTC. This gives the protein CASRGARGPQETQYF.

V is TRBV9 and J is TRBJ1-4, with D possibly TRBD1 on 6 matching bases. Germline CDR1 SGDLS, CDR2 YYNGEE. The V end lost 4 bases, the J end lost 7 bases, and 8 bases lay between the germline ends. The CDR3 totals 12 residues. The CDR3 here is CASSPRGEKLFF. In DNA form, the CDR3 reads TGTGCCAGCAGCCCCAGGGGTGAAAAACTGTTTTTT.

V is TRBV28 and J is TRBJ2-3; D call uncertain. CDR3 size: 12 residues. In germline, CDR1 is MDHEN, CDR2 SYDVKM. V was clipped by 1 base and J by 3 bases, with 2 bases between them. Here the CDR3 reads CASSLLTDTQYF. The CDR3 nucleotides are TGTGCCAGCAGTTTATTAACAGATACGCAGTATTTT.

V is TRBV11-2 and J is TRBJ2-3; 8 nucleotides match TRBD1. CDR1 is SGHAT, CDR2 FQNNGV, per germline. The CDR3 has 15 residues. The J segment lost 1 base and the V segment lost 4 bases, leaving 4 bases of the junction unmatched. The CDR3 DNA sequence: TGTGCCAGCAGCTCCGGACAGGGCGGCACAGATACGCAGTATTTT. This gives the protein CASSSGQGGTDTQYF.

This clone was found many times. The rearrangement joins TRBV7-2 to TRBJ2-7, with D tentatively TRBD2 (5 bases). The CDR3 spans 14 residues. V shed 2 bases and J shed 6 bases, with 14 bases lying between them. Germline CDR1 is SGHTA and CDR2 is FQGNSA. CDR3 coding DNA: TGTGCCAGCAGCTTACAGAGCGGACGGTCCGAGCAGTACTTC. Translating gives CASSLQSGRSEQYF.

This chain links TRBV6-5 with TRBJ1-5, with 7 nucleotides matching TRBD1. Germline lookup yields CDR1 MNHEY and CDR2 SVGAGI. V trimming: 6 bases; J trimming: 5 bases; junction bases outside the gene matches: 10. The CDR3 consists of 15 residues. CDR3 DNA: TGTGCCAGCAGCCCGACCAGGACAGGATATCAGCCCCAGCATTTT. It yields the protein CASSPTRTGYQPQHF.

This rearrangement joins TRBV7-2 to TRBJ1-1; D gene unclear. V gave up 0 bases and J gave up 1 base, with 6 bases separating them. Germline V gene data show CDR1 as SGHTA and CDR2 as FQGNSA. This CDR3 has 14 residues. The CDR3: CASSLAGPNTEAFF. In DNA form, the CDR3 reads TGTGCCAGCAGCTTAGCGGGCCCGAACACTGAAGCTTTCTTT.

V usage is TRBV29-1 and J usage is TRBJ1-1; 11 nucleotides line up with TRBD1. Germline V lookup: CDR1 SQVTM, CDR2 ANQGSEA. The CDR3 totals 13 residues. V trimming: 7 bases; J trimming: 9 bases; junction bases outside the gene matches: 10. CDR3 amino acids: CSARTRDRGKAFF. CDR3 DNA sequence: TGCAGCGCACGCACCAGGGACAGGGGGAAAGCTTTCTTT.